This T cell receptor (beta chain) appears in the sequencing data of a study of TIL therapy for anti-PD-1-resistant metastatic lung cancer. Across the study: A few tumors were EGFR-mutant and two were ALK-rearranged. Tumors carried a median about 1.6 non-synonymous mutations per megabase.

This was the immunoSEQ v3 assay. Generated by immunoSEQ multiplex PCR, the TCRdb table keeps only in-frame clones and is missing some. Altogether more than 45,000 clones are present, 87% being singletons, with the ten largest covering just over 2.5%. Trimming took off 7 bases at V and 1 base at J, with 6 bases between the two ends. The CDR3 is 11 residues long. Germline loops: CDR1 SGHDT, CDR2 YYEEEE. Time point in this sample: pre-treatment sample, taken before nivolumab and TIL therapy. Stage 4 NSCLC adults joined between 2017 and January 2020. This TCR derives from a person aged 30 to 80 with non-small cell lung cancer. Material: blood, obtained at baseline. This sequence joins TRBV5-6 and TRBJ2-7; D uncertain. The DNA of the CDR3 is TGTGCCAGCGGGCCTTCCTACGAGCAGTACTTC. Protein sequence: CASGPSYEQYF.